The T cell receptor (beta chain) under discussion was sequenced for a study of blood T cell repertoires in COVID-19. The wider study: The study drew acute and convalescent COVID-19 samples from the United States, Italy and Spain. PBMCs, B-cell-depleted T cells, or T cells provided the cDNA or gDNA that made up the material.

Sequencing used immunoSEQ multiplex PCR; TCRdb keeps in-frame clones, though not all of them. This sample has hundreds of thousands of clones, with around 89% found just once. The V gene's germline CDR1 is LNHDA and CDR2 SQIVND (reference sequence). The CDR3 consists of 13 residues. The germline V and J ends were trimmed by 6 bases and 2 bases, with 10 bases remaining between them. The TCR originated in a woman younger than 35 with acute or convalescent COVID-19. This rearrangement joins TRBV19 to TRBJ1-1; D not certain. Material: peripheral blood. The CDR3: CASRGQLNTEAFF. CDR3 DNA: TGTGCCAGTAGGGGCCAGCTAAACACTGAAGCTTTCTTT.